A selection of T cell receptor beta chains follows, all from one sample in a study of T cell responses to AZD1222 COVID-19 vaccine. Clones were read by immunoSEQ multiplex PCR, and TCRdb kept only the in-frame ones, dropping some. The sample comprises fewer than 200,000 clones, 70% to 90% of which are singletons, and 5% to 7% rests with the top ten. The source material was peripheral blood, sampled on day 0 of AZD1222 vaccination. The receptors derive from an adult in good health. Both conserved end residues are part of each CDR3. The order of the fields is CDR3 protein, clone size, V gene, J gene. A row's size may be missing; if present it is once, few, many or a size class.

CASSEKNSLREKLFF,NA,TRBV6-1,TRBJ1-4
CASSTDRVSGTDTQYF,NA,TRBV28,TRBJ2-3
CASRLGQALNEKLFF,NA,TRBV6-1,TRBJ1-4
CASSLALEGGADSPLHF,NA,TRBV5-7,TRBJ1-6
CASSSSVNTEAFF,NA,TRBV28,TRBJ1-1
CARKGEGSEKLFF,NA,TRBV27,TRBJ1-4
CASGTGVNGYTF,NA,TRBV28,TRBJ1-2
CASSTTNEQFF,NA,TRBV28,TRBJ2-1
CASRAGGTNIQYF,NA,TRBV6-5,TRBJ2-4
CASSSLGTNTGELFF,NA,TRBV5-1,TRBJ2-2
CASSPSPGLAVRETQYF,NA,TRBV4-3,TRBJ2-5
CASTALASNTGELFF,once,TRBV2,TRBJ2-2
CASSYSLEGGNTIYF,NA,TRBV6-5,TRBJ1-3
CASSPDGGNYGYTF,NA,TRBV18,TRBJ1-2